The present T cell receptor (beta chain) was sequenced within a study of cytomegalovirus exposure and HLA in healthy donors. V was trimmed by 5 bases and J by 5 bases, leaving 10 bases between them. Germline CDR1 is MNHEY and CDR2 is SMNVEV (reference sequence). This CDR3 region has 13 residues. 13 Jbeta primers and 60 Vbeta primers were used for the PCR. Method: immunoSEQ multiplex PCR; TCRdb's copy keeps in-frame clones and lacks some. The sample holds around 160,000 clones, 70% to 80% seen once. This receptor was taken from a man between 18 and 29 years old in good health and CMV-seropositive. Sequenced input: PBMCs. This chain joins TRBV27 and TRBJ2-1; possibly TRBD2 for D (5 bases). The CDR3 DNA sequence: TGTGCCAGCAGTCTCGGACTGAACAATGAGCAGTTCTTC. This encodes CASSLGLNNEQFF.